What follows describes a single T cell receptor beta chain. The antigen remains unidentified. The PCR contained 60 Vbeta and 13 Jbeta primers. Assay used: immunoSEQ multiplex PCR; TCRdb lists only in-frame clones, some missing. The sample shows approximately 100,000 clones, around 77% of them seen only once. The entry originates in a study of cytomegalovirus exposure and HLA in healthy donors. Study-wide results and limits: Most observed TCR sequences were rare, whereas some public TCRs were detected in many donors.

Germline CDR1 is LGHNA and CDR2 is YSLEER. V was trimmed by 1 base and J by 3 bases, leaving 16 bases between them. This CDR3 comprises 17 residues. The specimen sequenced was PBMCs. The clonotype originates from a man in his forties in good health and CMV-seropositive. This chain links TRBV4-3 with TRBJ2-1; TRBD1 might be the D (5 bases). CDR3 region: CASSQGLAGLGYNEQFF. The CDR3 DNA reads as TGCGCCAGCAGCCAAGGTTTGGCAGGGCTAGGCTACAATGAGCAGTTCTTC.